The entry below gives a single TCR beta chain sequence along with its context. This clonotype was observed a few times. Its recognized antigen is unknown. No base qualities exist here, and no much larger clone lies one base off it. This entry is derived from a study of quantifying T cell responses using KT2 cells (dated by TCRdb to about 2017). About the investigation overall: RNA was DNase-treated and reverse transcribed with TCR alpha and beta constant-region primers, mostly using SuperScript III. Under optimum conditions, the T4 ligation step was estimated to exceed 8% efficiency. To prevent over-amplification, PCR2 was performed as a SYBR Green qPCR and halted at a predetermined fluorescence threshold. The paper's findings and limits, for the study overall: A linear scaling of KT2 alpha and beta sequence counts with input KT2 cell number was observed over several orders of magnitude. Detection of KT2 sequences showed saturation at very high KT2 spike-in numbers. No side-by-side comparison of the pipeline with other TCR sequencing techniques was included in the study. KT2 sequences were detected down to the lowest spike-in tested, which was about one KT2 cell per 100,000 PBMC.

Libraries were constructed by UMI-ligation and nested PCR. T4 RNA ligase 1 was used to ligate a single-stranded oligonucleotide containing the Illumina SP2 sequence and a UMI to the 3' end of the cDNA. PCR1 was run for about 4 cycles (98 degrees C for 15 s, 69 degrees C for 30 s, 72 degrees C for 40 s), and an equimolar mix of RC1.1 and RC1.2, covering TRBC1 and TRBC2, was used as the beta primer. From PCR2 onward, TCR alpha and beta chains were processed separately, with sample indices and Illumina adaptors added. The UMI was composed of 12 random nucleotides, arranged as two hexamers separated by a spacer, and was positioned after an 8-base spacer. The libraries were sequenced on an Illumina MiSeq using v2 2x251 paired-end chemistry, usually with more than 9 samples in each run. PhiX DNA was added at roughly 5-7.5% to each sequencing library so that diversity was increased. Processing in the source paper ran as follows. bcl2fastq converted raw reads to FASTQ, and Demultiplexor demultiplexed the reads by dual indices. V and J genes were assigned by Decombinator through tag matching, with a single base-pair mismatch being allowed. Collapsinator used UMIs to correct both sequencing errors and frequency errors arising from PCR heterogeneity. Decombinator identifiers were converted to nucleotide sequence by CDR3Translator, the sequences were translated to amino acids, and CDR3 was extracted using C- and N-terminal motifs. Each distinct KT2 TCR was counted as one cluster of KT2 sequences that shared a single unique molecular identifier. TCRdb applied fastp at Q25 and MiXCR to the public reads, then kept only in-frame beta chains. Records with the same CDR3 protein are collapsed into one entry carrying the most frequent genes and DNA. For this entry, the V and J calls and clone size follow TCRdb and not the study's own pipeline. This sample gives some 34,000 distinct CDR3 sequences in total; 10% of them show up just once. About 9.6% of the sample goes to the ten largest clones.

Known numbers of KT2, a T cell clone whose TCR had been sequenced previously, were spiked into unfractionated PBMC to test the sensitivity and accuracy of the pipeline. A range of KT2-to-PBMC ratios was produced by mixing KT2 cells with a fixed number of PBMC. Specimen: PBMCs spiked with cells of the T cell clone KT2. This receptor was obtained from a human donor.

Here the CDR3 is given as CASSQGDGNTIYF. In nucleotides, the sequence is TGTGCCAGCAGCCAAGGGGATGGAAACACCATATATTTT. This chain joins TRBV3-1 to TRBJ1-3, with the D segment identity uncertain. The CDR3 goes from the cysteine to the phenylalanine over 13 residues. Only the CDR3 DNA stays, 39 bases, in frame from base 1. V loses 1 base of germline sequence and J loses 3 bases, and the interval between the two ends is 4 bases. The germline V gene (reference sequence) specifies LGHDT as CDR1 and YNNKEL as CDR2. The full variable domain, with segments outside the CDR3 supplied by the reference TRBV3-1 and TRBJ1-3 proteins, appears as DTAVSQTPKYLVTQMGNDKSIKCEQNLGHDTMYWYKQDSKKFLKIMFSYNNKELIINETVPNRFSPKSPDKAHLNLHINSLELGDSAVYFCASSQGDGNTIYFGEGSWLTVV.